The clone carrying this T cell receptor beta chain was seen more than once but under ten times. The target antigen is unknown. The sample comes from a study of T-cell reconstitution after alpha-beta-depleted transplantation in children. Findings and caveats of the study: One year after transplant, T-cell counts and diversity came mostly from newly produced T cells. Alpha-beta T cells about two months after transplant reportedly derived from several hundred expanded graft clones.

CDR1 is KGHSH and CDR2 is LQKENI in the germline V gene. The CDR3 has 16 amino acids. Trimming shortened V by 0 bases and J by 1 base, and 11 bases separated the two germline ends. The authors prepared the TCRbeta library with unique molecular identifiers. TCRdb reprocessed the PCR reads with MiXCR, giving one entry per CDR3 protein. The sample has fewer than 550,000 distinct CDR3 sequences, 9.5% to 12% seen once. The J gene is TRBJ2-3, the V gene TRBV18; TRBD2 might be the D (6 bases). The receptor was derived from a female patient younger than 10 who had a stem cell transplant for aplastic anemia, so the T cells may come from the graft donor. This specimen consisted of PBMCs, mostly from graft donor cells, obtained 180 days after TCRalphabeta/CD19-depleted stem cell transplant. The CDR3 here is CASSPPRAGRTDTQYF. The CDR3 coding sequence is TGTGCCAGCTCACCACCTCGGGCGGGGCGCACAGATACGCAGTATTTT.